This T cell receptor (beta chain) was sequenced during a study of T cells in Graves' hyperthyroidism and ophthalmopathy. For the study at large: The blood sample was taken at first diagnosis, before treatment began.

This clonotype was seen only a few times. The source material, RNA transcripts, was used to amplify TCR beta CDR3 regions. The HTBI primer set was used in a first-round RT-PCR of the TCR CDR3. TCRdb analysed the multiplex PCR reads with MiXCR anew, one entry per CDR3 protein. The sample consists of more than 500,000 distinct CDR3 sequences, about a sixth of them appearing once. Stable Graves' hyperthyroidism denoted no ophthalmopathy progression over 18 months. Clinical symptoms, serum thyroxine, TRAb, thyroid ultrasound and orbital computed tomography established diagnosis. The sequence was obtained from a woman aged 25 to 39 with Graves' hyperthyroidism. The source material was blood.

The CDR3 DNA reads as TGCAGTGCTAAAGACAGGGGGATCCTCTACGAGCAGTACTTC. This codes for CSAKDRGILYEQYF. V usage is TRBV20-1 and J usage is TRBJ2-7; 9 nucleotides agree with TRBD1. CDR1 and CDR2 from the germline V gene are DFQATT and SNEGSKA (reference sequence). This CDR3 contains 14 residues. Trimming at V came to 4 bases and at J to 3 bases, leaving 7 bases not matched to a gene.